These T cell receptor beta chains were read from a single sample in a study of blood T cell repertoires in COVID-19. Sequenced by immunoSEQ multiplex PCR; TCRdb stores in-frame clones only, minus some. This sample has roughly 110,000 clones, with around nine tenths found just once. The source material was peripheral blood. Source of these receptors: a man aged 35 to 55 with acute or convalescent COVID-19. Each CDR3 is given with its conserved first and last residue. Fields, in order: clone size, V gene, J gene, D gene, CDR3 DNA, CDR3 protein. The D gene is left open where the match is weak. Clone sizes are given selectively: once, few, many, or a class where the clone is expanded.

.	TRBV2	TRBJ2-2	TRBD1	TGTGCCAGCAGCCCACAGGGGGCACCGGGGGAGCTGTTTTTT	CASSPQGAPGELFF
.	TRBV14	TRBJ2-2	.	TGTGCCAGCAGCCAAGATTTAGGTAGCAACGGGGAGCTGTTTTTT	CASSQDLGSNGELFF
.	TRBV3-1/TRBV3-2	TRBJ2-1	.	TGTGCCAGCAGCCAACCGCAGCCGGGACTGGGGCGGAATGAGCAGTTCTTC	CASSQPQPGLGRNEQFF
.	TRBV30	TRBJ1-1	TRBD1	TGTGCCTGGAGCCGAAAACAGGGGGCTGGATCTGAAGCTTTCTTT	CAWSRKQGAGSEAFF
.	TRBV7-8	TRBJ1-2	.	TGTGCCAGCAGCTTAGCTACCCCAGGGAAGAACTATGGCTACACCTTC	CASSLATPGKNYGYTF
.	TRBV5-6	TRBJ1-1	TRBD1	TGTGCCAGCAGCCCTGGGACAGGCATGAACACTGAAGCTTTCTTT	CASSPGTGMNTEAFF
.	TRBV5-1	TRBJ2-3	TRBD2	TGCGCCAGCAGCCTTAGACTAGCGGGACCCCCAGATACGCAGTATTTT	CASSLRLAGPPDTQYF
.	TRBV29-1	TRBJ1-1	.	TGCAGCGTCCCCAGGGAGAACACTGAAGCTTTCTTT	CSVPRENTEAFF
.	TRBV30	TRBJ1-5	.	TGTGCCTGGAGTTACAGGGACAATCAGCCCCAGCATTTT	CAWSYRDNQPQHF
once	TRBV19	TRBJ2-7	.	TGTGCCAGTAGTGCGACTTCCAGCTCCTACGAGCAGTACTTC	CASSATSSSYEQYF
few	TRBV19	TRBJ1-5	.	TGTGCCAGTAGTATAGGGGGGCAAGACAATCAGCCCCAGCATTTT	CASSIGGQDNQPQHF
few	TRBV7-2	TRBJ1-1	.	TGTGCCAGCAGCTTCTCCGGGTCTGAAGCTTTCTTT	CASSFSGSEAFF
once	TRBV7-8	TRBJ2-6	.	TGTGCCAGCAGCTTAGTTCGGGGAGCCAAAAGCACTGGGGCCAACGTCCTGACTTTC	CASSLVRGAKSTGANVLTF
.	TRBV4-1	TRBJ1-2	.	TGCGCCAGCAGCCAAGGGGGTGGGGGACAAGGCGGGCAAGGCTACACCTTC	CASSQGGGGQGGQGYTF
.	TRBV6-5	TRBJ2-7	TRBD2	TGTGCCAGCACTCCGAGCGGGGCCATTTACGAGCAGTACTTC	CASTPSGAIYEQYF
.	TRBV27	TRBJ1-6	.	TGTGCCAGCACCGGTAGTCCCCCCGGGAGCTCCTATAATTCACCCCTCCACTTT	CASTGSPPGSSYNSPLHF
.	TRBV6-1	TRBJ1-1	.	TGTGCCAGCGTATTTAGAGGTGAAGCTTTCTTT	CASVFRGEAFF
.	TRBV6-1	TRBJ1-5	.	TGTGCCAGCAGTGAAGCCAGTCGTCAGCCCCAGCATTTT	CASSEASRQPQHF
.	TRBV5-1	TRBJ2-5	.	TGCGCCAGCAGTTCATTATTCCAGGCGGAGACCCAGTACTTC	CASSSLFQAETQYF
.	TRBV4-3	TRBJ2-7	.	TGCGCCAGCAGCCCGCATTTCCCCGAGCACGCCCCCTACGAGCAGTACTTC	CASSPHFPEHAPYEQYF
few	TRBV5-1	TRBJ2-1	.	TGCGCCAGCAACGGAGTGACAGAGCTCTACAATGAGCAGTTCTTC	CASNGVTELYNEQFF
.	TRBV11-2	TRBJ2-7	TRBD1	TGTGCCAGCAGCAAGACAGGGACCTACGAGCAGTACTTC	CASSKTGTYEQYF
.	TRBV6-1	TRBJ1-2	TRBD1	TGTGCCAGCAGTGACGGGGACAGGAAGACCTATGGCTACACCTTC	CASSDGDRKTYGYTF
.	TRBV6-2/TRBV6-3	TRBJ1-1	.	TGTGCCAGCAGTTACCCTTCTATACGAGGGATCTCACGGAGGAACACTGAAGCTTTCTTT	CASSYPSIRGISRRNTEAFF
.	TRBV5-8	TRBJ2-3	TRBD2	TGTGCCAGCAGCGCGGGAGGGAGGAGGGATACGCAGTATTTT	CASSAGGRRDTQYF
.	TRBV10-3	TRBJ1-1	.	TGTGCCATCTCACGCGAGCCCCGAGGCACTGAAGCTTTCTTT	CAISREPRGTEAFF
.	TRBV27	TRBJ1-1	.	TGTGCCAGCAGTTCGCCAGCGACGGGGAACACTGAAGCTTTCTTT	CASSSPATGNTEAFF
.	TRBV30	TRBJ1-5	.	TGTGCCTGGAGTGTTGGGGGGACGGGGCAGCCCCAGCATTTT	CAWSVGGTGQPQHF
once	TRBV5-1	TRBJ1-4	TRBD1	TGCGCCAGCAGCTTGGTTCCGGGAGGGACAGGGAATGAAAAACTGTTTTTT	CASSLVPGGTGNEKLFF
.	TRBV5-8	TRBJ2-2	.	TGTGCCAGCACTAGGGGTAGGAACACCGGGGAGCTGTTTTTT	CASTRGRNTGELFF
once	TRBV5-5	TRBJ1-2	.	TGTGCCAGCATCCTAACATGGGACAACATTTTTGGCTACACCTTC	CASILTWDNIFGYTF
once	TRBV6-5	TRBJ2-5	TRBD2	TGTGCCAGCCGGGGGGAGTTACACCCCCAAGAGACCCAGTACTTC	CASRGELHPQETQYF
.	TRBV3-1/TRBV3-2	TRBJ1-2	.	TGTGCCAGCAGCGCGGGGAGGGACGGCTACACCTTC	CASSAGRDGYTF
.	TRBV10-1	TRBJ1-4	.	TGCGCCAGCAGTGAGGGCGGTTTGGAAAAACTGTTTTTT	CASSEGGLEKLFF
.	TRBV5-6	TRBJ2-7	TRBD2	TGTGCCAGCAGCGGCGGACTAGCGGGCCGGTTCGACGAGCAGTACTTC	CASSGGLAGRFDEQYF
.	TRBV2	TRBJ1-2	.	TGTGCCAGCAGGATCGTAAGGGAGGGCTACACCTTC	CASRIVREGYTF
.	TRBV30	TRBJ1-1	TRBD1	TGTGCCTGGAGTGTTTGGACAGGGGGGCCCAACACTGAAGCTTTCTTT	CAWSVWTGGPNTEAFF
once	TRBV11-3	TRBJ1-1	.	TGTGCCAGCAGCTTAGTAGCGGAGGGAACTGAAGCTTTCTTT	CASSLVAEGTEAFF
.	TRBV2	TRBJ1-1	.	TGTGCCAGCAGTGTTCGGGGGGACACTGAAGCTTTCTTT	CASSVRGDTEAFF
.	TRBV7-9	TRBJ2-5	TRBD1	TGTGCCAGCAGCGCCCCGGACAGGGCAGAGACCCAGTACTTC	CASSAPDRAETQYF
.	TRBV12-5	TRBJ1-1	.	TGTGCTAGTGCCGCCCCGGGGTCTGAAGCTTTCTTT	CASAAPGSEAFF
.	TRBV18	TRBJ2-6	TRBD1	TGTGCCAGCTCACCACTTCTCCAGGGGGCTGGTGGGGCCAACGTCCTGACTTTC	CASSPLLQGAGGANVLTF
.	TRBV10-1	TRBJ2-3	.	TGCGCCAGCAGTGATTGGGCGAACACAGATACGCAGTATTTT	CASSDWANTDTQYF
.	TRBV6-2/TRBV6-3	TRBJ2-7	.	TGTGCCAGCAGCCAAACTAGCTACGAGCAGTACTTC	CASSQTSYEQYF
.	TRBV29-1	TRBJ1-3	.	TGCAGCGCCGTAGAGAGCTCTGGAAACACCATATATTTT	CSAVESSGNTIYF
.	TRBV30	TRBJ1-1	.	TGTGCCTGGAGAACCGACACCACTGAAGCTTTCTTT	CAWRTDTTEAFF
.	TRBV5-1	TRBJ2-1	TRBD2	TGCGCCAGCGGACCCGGGACTAGCAACAATGAGCAGTTCTTC	CASGPGTSNNEQFF
.	TRBV6-5	TRBJ1-2	TRBD1	TGTGCCAGCAGCCCAGGGGGCCCGGGTGGCTACACCTTC	CASSPGGPGGYTF
once	TRBV11-2	TRBJ2-5	.	TGTGCCAGCAGCCGGGTAGGGCGGGGAGAGACCCAGTACTTC	CASSRVGRGETQYF
once	TRBV3-1/TRBV3-2	TRBJ2-7	TRBD2	TGTGCCAGCAGCCTCGGTATAGGACTAGCGGGAGGCGAGCAGTACTTC	CASSLGIGLAGGEQYF
once	TRBV6-5	TRBJ2-7	.	TGTGCCAGCGAACAGGCTAGCGAGCAGTACTTC	CASEQASEQYF
.	TRBV6-1	TRBJ1-5	.	TGTGCCAGCAGTGAAGCTCAGGGTGGTTACCAGCCCCAGCATTTT	CASSEAQGGYQPQHF
.	TRBV27	TRBJ2-1	TRBD2	TGTGCCAGCAGTTCACTAGCGGGAGGACCCAATGAGCAGTTCTTC	CASSSLAGGPNEQFF
once	TRBV3-1/TRBV3-2	TRBJ2-6	.	TGTGCCAGCAGCCAAGATCGGGGTTACGCCCTTGGGGCCAACGTCCTGACTTTC	CASSQDRGYALGANVLTF